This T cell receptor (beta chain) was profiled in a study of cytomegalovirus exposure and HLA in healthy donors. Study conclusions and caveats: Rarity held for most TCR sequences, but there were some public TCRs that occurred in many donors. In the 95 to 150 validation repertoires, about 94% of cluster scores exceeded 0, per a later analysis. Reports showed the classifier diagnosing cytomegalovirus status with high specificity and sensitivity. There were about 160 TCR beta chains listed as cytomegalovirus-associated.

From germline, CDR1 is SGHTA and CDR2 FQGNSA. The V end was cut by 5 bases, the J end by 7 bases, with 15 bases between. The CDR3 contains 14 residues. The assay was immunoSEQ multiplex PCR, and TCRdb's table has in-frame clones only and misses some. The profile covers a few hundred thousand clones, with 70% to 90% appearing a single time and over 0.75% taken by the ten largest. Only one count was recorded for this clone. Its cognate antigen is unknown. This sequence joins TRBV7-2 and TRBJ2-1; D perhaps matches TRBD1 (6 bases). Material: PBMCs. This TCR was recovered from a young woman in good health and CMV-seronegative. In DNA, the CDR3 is TGTGCCAGCAGCGTAACAGGGTCCGGGAATGAGCAGTTCTTC. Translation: CASSVTGSGNEQFF.